This T cell receptor (beta chain) is drawn from a study of early stage breast cancer tumors. This CDR3 has 16 amino acids. V shed 7 bases, J shed 2 bases, and the junction held 14 bases outside the gene matches. The germline V gene has CDR1 SGHRS and CDR2 YFSETQ. Each sample had two DNA replicates, about 0.5 ug blood or roughly 1.5 ug tissue. Sequencing was performed with immunoSEQ multiplex PCR; in TCRdb, only in-frame clones are kept and a portion is missing. The sample lists roughly 56,000 clones; roughly 80% were seen once. The sample taken for sequencing was blood. This sequence was found in a person aged 30 to 39 with breast cancer. V usage is TRBV5-1 and J usage is TRBJ2-7; 8 bases fit TRBD1. CDR3 DNA sequence: TGCGCCAGCGGTCTATCCGGGACAGGTTCAACCTACGAGCAGTACTTC. Protein product: CASGLSGTGSTYEQYF.